Listed below are T cell receptor beta chains from one sample, sequenced in a study of blood T cell repertoires in COVID-19. Here immunoSEQ multiplex PCR was the method, and the copy in TCRdb shows in-frame clones only, minus some. The sample shows about 220,000 clones, 80% to 85% of them seen only once. The material sequenced was peripheral blood. The receptors were gathered from a human donor in a cohort sampled during active COVID-19. CDR3s include the opening cysteine and the closing phenylalanine or tryptophan. D genes are given only for firm matches. A clone size is listed for some rows: how often the clone was seen (once, few, many), or a class if it is expanded.

clone_size j_call d_call v_call cdr3_nt cdr3_aa
NA TRBJ2-7 TRBD1 TRBV5-1 TGCGCCAGCAGACCCGGACAGGGCTCCTACGAGCAGTACTTC CASRPGQGSYEQYF
NA TRBJ2-5 TRBD1 TRBV9 TGTGCCAGCAGCCCGAGGGACAGGGCCCCACCAGAGACCCAGTACTTC CASSPRDRAPPETQYF
NA TRBJ1-2 NA TRBV5-6 TGTGCCAGCACGGAGGATCAGACGGGACTATATGGCTACACCTTC CASTEDQTGLYGYTF
NA TRBJ2-6 NA TRBV4-1 TGCGCCAGCAGCCAAGCCGGATCCGGGGCTGGGGCCAACGTCCTGACTTTC CASSQAGSGAGANVLTF
NA TRBJ1-4 TRBD1 TRBV19 TGTGCCACCACTTGGGGACAGGGTCTCGAAAAACTGTTTTTT CATTWGQGLEKLFF
NA TRBJ1-1 NA TRBV6-5 TGTGCCAGCAGTTACCTGCAGGGGTTGAGAACTGAAGCTTTCTTT CASSYLQGLRTEAFF
NA TRBJ2-3 NA TRBV4-2 TGTGCCAGCAGCCGAAACTTCCTCACAGATACGCAGTATTTT CASSRNFLTDTQYF
NA TRBJ2-7 TRBD2 TRBV6-5 TGTGCCGTACAGAGGGTAGCGGGAGGCGAGCAGTACTTC CAVQRVAGGEQYF
once TRBJ2-7 TRBD2 TRBV7-2 TGTGCCAGCAGCTTTGGCCTAGCGGTTTCCTACGAGCAGTACTTC CASSFGLAVSYEQYF
NA TRBJ1-5 TRBD1 TRBV28 TGTGCCAGCAGTTGGACAGGGTTTAGCAATCAGCCCCAGCATTTT CASSWTGFSNQPQHF
NA TRBJ2-1 TRBD2 TRBV3-1/TRBV3-2 TGTGCCAGCAGCCAAGGAATTAGCGGGAGGGCTACGAATGAGCAGTTCTTC CASSQGISGRATNEQFF
few TRBJ2-7 NA TRBV21-1 TGTGCCAGCAGCGCCCACAGGACAGGGTATAAGGTCCCCTACGAGCAGTACTTC CASSAHRTGYKVPYEQYF
NA TRBJ2-7 TRBD2 TRBV28 TGTGCCAGCCGGGCGACTAGCGGGAGAACCCACGAGCAGTACTTC CASRATSGRTHEQYF
NA TRBJ1-5 NA TRBV6-5 TGTGCCAGCGGGACATTCAATCAGCCCCAGCATTTT CASGTFNQPQHF
NA TRBJ2-3 NA TRBV19 TGTGCCAGTAGTATCGACAGAGCTACAGATACGCAGTATTTT CASSIDRATDTQYF
NA TRBJ1-1 TRBD1 TRBV7-2 TGTGCCAGCAGCTCCGGGACAGGGAGCACTGAAGCTTTCTTT CASSSGTGSTEAFF
NA TRBJ2-2 NA TRBV6-2/TRBV6-3 TGTGCCAGCAGTTACCGTGACACCGGGGAGCTGTTTTTT CASSYRDTGELFF
NA TRBJ2-5 TRBD2 TRBV15 TGTGCCACCAGCAGACCCCAGGGACTAGCGAGGGAGACCCAGTACTTC CATSRPQGLARETQYF
NA TRBJ2-7 NA TRBV24-1 TGTGCCACCAGTGACCGGTCTCCGGGGGAGCAGTACTTC CATSDRSPGEQYF
NA TRBJ1-2 TRBD1 TRBV4-1 TGCGCCAGCAGCCGGGGAGGACAGGTCAACTATGGCTACACCTTC CASSRGGQVNYGYTF
NA TRBJ1-3 NA TRBV5-1 TGCGCCAGCAGCTTGGGAAGCCCCGGCTCTGGAAACACCATATATTTT CASSLGSPGSGNTIYF
once TRBJ2-1 NA TRBV25-1 TGTGCCAGCAGTGTATACAATGAGCAGTTCTTC CASSVYNEQFF